The 23 T cell receptor beta chains below come from one sample, sequenced in a study of spatial heterogeneity in lung cancer. Study-wide points: Expanded intratumoral alpha and beta TCR counts tracked tumor mutation counts.

Their target antigens are unknown. TCRdb re-called the 5' RACE reads through MiXCR, storing one row per CDR3 protein. The sample yields about 9,800 distinct CDR3 sequences, approximately 54% seen once. Time point specified: sample taken at primary tumor resection. Specimen: lung tumor tissue, collected at surgery. The receptors shown here come from a female donor with early-stage non-small cell lung cancer.

The chain combines TRBV20-1 with TRBJ2-3; TRBD1 or TRBD2 may be the D gene (6 bases each). The CDR3 sequence is 13 residues long. The V gene lost 2 bases and the J gene lost 8 bases, with 14 bases spanning the gap. In germline, CDR1 is DFQATT, CDR2 SNEGSKA (reference sequence). The CDR3 loop reads CSARIRGQSTQYF. CDR3 in DNA: TGCAGTGCTAGAATTCGGGGGCAGTCTACGCAGTATTTT.

In this sample, this clonotype turned up a few times. The rearrangement joins TRBV7-3 to TRBJ1-1; D is unclear. The CDR3 contains 14 residues. The ends were cut back, 5 bases at V and 1 base at J, with 11 bases in the middle. Germline V gene sequence: CDR1 SGHTA, CDR2 FQGTGA. As DNA, the CDR3 is TGTGCCAGCAGCCTACATGGGCAGAACACTGAAGCTTTCTTT. It encodes CASSLHGQNTEAFF.

The chain joins TRBV6-5 to TRBJ2-2, with D uncertain. V was clipped by 4 bases and J by 4 bases, with 4 bases between them. CDR3 length: 12 amino acids. Germline CDR1 and CDR2: MNHEY and SVGAGI. CDR3 residues: CASSFPTGELFF. CDR3 DNA sequence: TGTGCCAGCAGTTTTCCCACCGGGGAGCTGTTTTTT.

This clonotype has only one observation. An end of the junction differs from the germline gene, which may be a read error. The chain uses TRBV24-1 and TRBJ2-7, with 9 bases matching TRBD1. CDR1 and CDR2 (germline): KGHDR, SFDVKD. This CDR3 has 15 residues. The CDR3 region is CASSPAGQGMREQYF. In DNA form, the CDR3 reads TGTGCCAGCAGTCCCGCGGGACAGGGCATGCGGGAGCAGTACTTC.

The count of this clonotype is one. The rearrangement uses TRBV30 and TRBJ1-5, with 8 bases matching TRBD1. V shed 2 bases, J shed 2 bases, and the junction held 5 bases outside the gene matches. Germline CDR1 GTSNPN, CDR2 SVGIG (reference sequence). This CDR3 has 15 residues. CDR3 sequence (DNA): TGTGCCTGGAGTCCCAGGGGGCGAGGCAATCAGCCCCAGCATTTT. It specifies CAWSPRGRGNQPQHF. The entire variable domain, with the rest obtained from reference TRBV30 and TRBJ1-5, is as follows: SQTIHQWPATLVQPVGSPLSLECTVEGTSNPNLYWYRQAAGRGLQLLFYSVGIGQISSEVPQNLSASRPQDRQFILSSKKLLLSDSGFYLCAWSPRGRGNQPQHFGDGTRLSIL.

V is TRBV28 and J is TRBJ2-3, with D possibly TRBD1 on 6 matching bases. Trimming removed 1 base at V and 4 bases at J, with 15 bases between. The CDR3 extends over 16 amino acids. Germline lookup yields CDR1 MDHEN and CDR2 SYDVKM. The CDR3 coding sequence is TGTGCCAGCAGTTTATACACCCCAGGGGTGGCAGATACGCAGTATTTT. It yields the protein CASSLYTPGVADTQYF.

Only a few counts were recorded for this clonotype. This chain joins TRBV12-3 or TRBV12-4 and TRBJ2-6, with a tentative D call TRBD1 (5 bases). This CDR3 has 15 residues. V was shortened by 3 bases and J by 2 bases, with 8 bases between the two germline ends. The CDR3: CASSFSGPGANVLTF. Here the CDR3 DNA reads TGTGCCAGCAGTTTTTCAGGGCCTGGGGCCAACGTCCTGACTTTC.

The chain links TRBV28 to TRBJ2-5; TRBD2 matches at 7 bases. The CDR3 sequence is 16 residues long. CDR1 MDHEN and CDR2 SYDVKM come from the germline V gene. The V segment lost 6 bases and the J segment 2 bases; nucleotides outside the gene matches: 12. CDR3 sequence: CASSKNLGRPQETQYF. Here the CDR3 DNA reads TGTGCCAGCAGCAAGAATCTCGGGAGGCCACAAGAGACCCAGTACTTC.

This clonotype was counted only a few times. The chain uses TRBV4-2 and TRBJ2-7, with 9 bases lining up with TRBD2. The CDR3 is 17 residues long. Germline V lookup: CDR1 LGHNA, CDR2 YNFKEQ. J lost 7 bases, V lost 2 bases, and 15 bases had no gene match. The CDR3 here is CASSQSPLSGGWDEQYF. The CDR3 DNA sequence: TGTGCCAGCAGCCAATCTCCTCTTAGCGGGGGTTGGGATGAGCAGTACTTC.

Note on this clonotype: The junction shows a germline mismatch at one end, possibly a read error. The chain combines TRBV5-1 with TRBJ2-3; D might be TRBD1 or TRBD2, each matching 6 bases. Germline-derived CDR1 and CDR2 are SGHRS and YFSETQ. CDR3 length: 14 residues. In DNA form, the CDR3 reads TGTGCCAGCAGCTTGTGGGGGGCCCCAGATACGCAGTATTTT. It encodes CASSLWGAPDTQYF.

The gene calls are TRBV12-3 or TRBV12-4 and TRBJ2-5; D possibly corresponds to TRBD2 (6 bases). V was trimmed by 3 bases and J by 7 bases, leaving 9 bases between them. There are 12 residues in the CDR3. In nucleotides, the CDR3 is TGTGCCAGCAGTTTTGTGGGGGGGACCCAGTACTTC. This translates into CASSFVGGTQYF.

This rearrangement joins TRBV20-1 to TRBJ2-5, with D unresolved. Germline CDR1 and CDR2: DFQATT and SNEGSKA (reference sequence). This CDR3 is built from 12 residues. Trimming pared 1 base from V and 2 bases from J, leaving 5 bases between. CDR3 amino acids: CSARGTQETQYF. CDR3 nucleotide sequence: TGCAGTGCTAGAGGCACACAAGAGACCCAGTACTTC.

CDR3 coding DNA: TGTGCCAGCAGTTTGGAGAGCTCCTACGAGCAGTACTTC. As protein: CASSLESSYEQYF. This chain uses TRBV12-3 or TRBV12-4 with TRBJ2-7; D gene ambiguous. The V and J ends lost 3 bases and 0 bases respectively, with 6 bases between them. CDR3 length equals 13 residues.

The chain has TRBV20-1 and TRBJ1-5; no clear D. Germline V gene lookup returns CDR1 DFQATT and CDR2 SNEGSKA (reference sequence). The CDR3 contains 17 residues. Trimming pared 2 bases from V and 1 base from J, leaving 18 bases between. The CDR3 sequence is CSARPRRVGRSNQPQHF. CDR3 in DNA: TGCAGTGCTAGACCCCGCCGTGTCGGGAGGAGCAATCAGCCCCAGCATTTT.

DNA of the CDR3: TGTGCCAGCAGCCCTTATAATACTGGCAATCAGCCCCAGCATTTT. This codes for CASSPYNTGNQPQHF. V is TRBV7-2 and J is TRBJ1-5; the D is unclear. V dropped 5 bases and J dropped 2 bases, with 13 bases sitting between them. The CDR3 is 15 residues long. Germline V gives CDR1 SGHTA, CDR2 FQGNSA.

The chain uses TRBV20-1 and TRBJ2-1; D tentatively reads TRBD1 or TRBD2 (5 bases each). Trimming took off 1 base at V and 4 bases at J, with 8 bases between the two ends. This CDR3 region has 13 residues. Germline V CDR1 and CDR2: DFQATT, SNEGSKA (reference sequence). The CDR3 here is CSARGGPYNEQFF. The CDR3 bases are TGCAGTGCTAGAGGGGGACCTTACAATGAGCAGTTCTTC.

The chain links TRBV15 to TRBJ2-6; D unclear. Trimming pared 0 bases from V and 0 bases from J, leaving 9 bases between. CDR3 length: 17 amino acids. Germline V gene lookup returns CDR1 LNHNV and CDR2 YYDKDF (reference sequence). In nucleotides, the CDR3 is TGTGCCACCAGCAGAGAGCGGCGTGGCTCTGGGGCCAACGTCCTGACTTTC. Translating it yields CATSRERRGSGANVLTF.

This chain joins TRBV4-3 and TRBJ1-6; D possibly corresponds to TRBD1 (5 bases). The CDR3 runs to 14 residues. The germline CDR1 and CDR2 sequences are LGHNA and YSLEER. Trimming pared 1 base from V and 11 bases from J, leaving 12 bases between. Written as DNA, the CDR3 is TGCGCCAGCAGCCAAGCGCCGGGGCAGGCACCCCTCCACTTT. This encodes CASSQAPGQAPLHF.

This chain connects TRBV28 to TRBJ1-2; a possible D gene is TRBD1 (5 bases). The CDR3 consists of 15 residues. The V gene lost 2 bases and the J gene lost 5 bases, with 15 bases spanning the gap. The germline V gene encodes CDR1 MDHEN and CDR2 SYDVKM. The chain's CDR3 is CASSLGRGGWYGYTF. For the CDR3, the DNA is TGTGCCAGCAGTTTAGGTAGGGGTGGATGGTATGGCTACACCTTC.

Of note for this clonotype: Mismatch with germline at one junction end may stem from a read error. The chain uses TRBV3-1 and TRBJ1-1; D is possibly TRBD1 (5 bases). Germline-derived CDR1 and CDR2 are LGHDT and YNNKEL (reference sequence). This CDR3 comprises 11 residues. CDR3 residues: CASSQGGLRVF. The CDR3, as DNA: TGTGCCAGCAGCCAGGGGGGACTGAGGGTCTTT.

This clonotype occurred a few times. This chain connects TRBV4-1 to TRBJ2-7, with TRBD1 as a possible D gene (6 bases). V was pared by 0 bases and J by 3 bases, with 18 bases between. The CDR3 has 17 amino acids. Germline assignment: CDR1 MGHRA and CDR2 YSYEKL. The DNA of the CDR3 is TGCGCCAGCAGCCAAGAAGCCCCTGGACAGTCCCGCTACGAGCAGTACTTC. Translating gives CASSQEAPGQSRYEQYF.

The chain links TRBV12-3 or TRBV12-4 to TRBJ2-3, with TRBD2 matching 13 bases. This CDR3 is 16 amino acids long. Trimming cost V 7 bases and J 11 bases; bases outside gene matches: 15. The CDR3 sequence: CASINSGLAGRGRQYF. CDR3 coding DNA: TGTGCCAGCATCAACTCGGGACTAGCGGGGAGAGGGAGGCAGTATTTT.

The chain recombines TRBV4-2 with TRBJ2-6; D is undetermined. The CDR3 has 16 residues. The V and J ends lost 0 bases and 0 bases respectively, with 6 bases between them. The germline CDR1 and CDR2 sequences are LGHNA and YNFKEQ. In DNA, the CDR3 is TGTGCCAGCAGCCAAGATAGGAGCTCTGGGGCCAACGTCCTGACTTTC. It encodes CASSQDRSSGANVLTF.